These 2 T cell receptor beta chains share one sample of origin, sequenced in a study of control samples from healthy donors and cancer patients (dated by TCRdb to 2018 to 2020). Receptor libraries were prepared by the immunoSEQ multiplex PCR assay. The table was pulled from immuneACCESS by TCRdb, which kept in-frame rearrangements only. Such tables lose some clones; where checked, under half of the loss comes from unresolved V genes, and the rest has no known cause. The sample profile shows roughly 49,000 clones; around 94% of them were found once. Of the sample, under 0.95% falls within the top ten clones. The sample comprised PBMCs. The receptors were sampled from a young man with colorectal cancer.

The chain has TRBV7-9 and TRBJ2-7; 12 nucleotides line up with TRBD1. The germline CDR1 and CDR2 sequences are SEHNR and FQNEAQ (reference sequence). Trimming at V came to 5 bases and at J to 6 bases, leaving 11 bases not matched to a gene. CDR3 length: 16 residues. For the CDR3, the DNA is TGTGCCAGCAGCCGAGCCGGGACAGGGGGCTCTCGCGAGCAGTACTTC. It is translated as CASSRAGTGGSREQYF.

The sample holds one count of this clone. V is TRBV30 and J is TRBJ1-5, with TRBD1 identical over 9 bases. The junction had 3 bases not matched to a gene; V was cut back by 3 bases and J by 6 bases. Germline V CDR1 and CDR2: GTSNPN, SVGIG (reference sequence). The CDR3 runs to 13 residues. CDR3 loop: CAWSGQGTQPQHF. CDR3 nucleotide sequence: TGTGCCTGGAGCGGACAGGGGACTCAGCCCCAGCATTTT.